This record looks at one T cell receptor beta chain sequence and its context. Its antigen is as yet unknown. The ends were cut back, 4 bases at V and 3 bases at J, with 7 bases in the middle. CDR3 length: 12 residues. Germline V lookup: CDR1 SEHNR, CDR2 FQNEAQ (reference sequence). The repertoire was sequenced with immunoSEQ multiplex PCR; TCRdb's copy has only in-frame clones and lacks some. The sample includes some 97,000 clones, about nine tenths of them seen just once. These data are taken from a study of OX40 agonist ivuxolimab in advanced cancers. Study overall: An agonistic human IgG2 monoclonal antibody against OX40 (CD134) was given.

General study results and limits: The study did not work out the antigen specificity of the expanded peripheral T cells. CD8+ T cells (on average) carried more expanded clones than CD4+ T cells. Low normalized clonal expansion also occurred in some nonresponding patients.

This clonotype was sampled from an adult with an advanced solid tumor such as melanoma, head and neck, liver or kidney cancer. This chain connects TRBV7-9 to TRBJ2-7; no clear D gene. The sample in question was CD4+ or CD8+ T cells sorted from blood, obtained in a trial of the OX40 agonist ivuxolimab. This CDR3 reads CASSYLNYEQYF. The CDR3, as DNA: TGTGCCAGCAGCTACTTGAACTACGAGCAGTACTTC.